The 31 T cell receptor beta chains reported below all come from one sample, sequenced in a study of response to subunit inactivated influenza vaccine. TCRdb itself ran the RT-PCR reads through MiXCR, one entry per CDR3 protein. The repertoire holds roughly 780,000 distinct CDR3 sequences, 15% to 20% seen once, with approximately 10% in the top ten. Specimen: PBMCs from blood, collected 5 days after vaccination. The receptors stem from a man aged 50 or older who received an inactivated influenza vaccine.

The chain uses TRBV7-3 and TRBJ2-1; 10 positions agree with TRBD2. The junction had 3 bases not matched to a gene; V was cut back by 1 base and J by 6 bases. The CDR3 length is 15 residues. Germline-derived CDR1 and CDR2 are SGHTA and FQGTGA. Here the CDR3 reads CASSLSLAGANEQFF. The DNA of the CDR3 is TGTGCCAGCAGCTTAAGTCTAGCGGGAGCCAATGAGCAGTTCTTC.

Notes on this clonotype: One end of the junction does not line up with germline, which may come from a read error. The chain carries TRBV10-3 and TRBJ1-1; D gene unclear. Germline CDR1 and CDR2: ENHRY and SYGVKD. This CDR3 has 13 residues. The CDR3 nucleotides are TGTGCCCTCAGCCGGTCCGAGAACACTGAAGCTTTCTTT. Residues: CALSRSENTEAFF.

This clonotype has a count of ten or more. The chain joins TRBV11-1 to TRBJ2-1; no firm D call. CDR1 is SGHAT and CDR2 is FQDESV in the germline V gene (reference sequence). CDR3 length: 12 amino acids. V dropped 5 bases and J dropped 7 bases, with 9 bases sitting between them. The CDR3 here is CASSLGLNEQFF. Written as DNA, the CDR3 is TGTGCCAGCAGCCTAGGGTTGAATGAGCAGTTCTTC.

The V and J genes are TRBV18 and TRBJ1-1; 10 bases agree with TRBD1. The CDR3 has 16 amino acids. Germline assignment: CDR1 KGHSH and CDR2 LQKENI. Germline trimming cut 6 bases from V and 6 bases from J; bases unmatched to any gene: 13. The CDR3 spells CASSETGGRLLAEAFF. The CDR3 DNA sequence: TGTGCCAGCTCGGAGACAGGGGGCCGACTGCTTGCTGAAGCTTTCTTT.

The rearrangement uses TRBV10-3 and TRBJ1-3; 8 bases are shared with TRBD1. Unmatched junction bases numbered 15, after V lost 4 bases and J lost 1 base. The CDR3 spans 19 residues. Germline V lookup: CDR1 ENHRY, CDR2 SYGVKD. The CDR3 DNA follows: TGTGCCATCAGTGTTAGGGACAGGTTCAGCAGCGGATCTGGAAACACCATATATTTT. Amino acids: CAISVRDRFSSGSGNTIYF.

This clonotype was counted only a few times. The chain is built from TRBV7-2 and TRBJ2-4; D is perhaps TRBD1 (5 bases). In germline, CDR1 is SGHTA, CDR2 FQGNSA. The CDR3 runs 17 residues. The ends were cut back, 3 bases at V and 6 bases at J, with 21 bases in the middle. CDR3 in amino acids: CASSLSGATVLRNIQYF. Written as DNA, the CDR3 is TGTGCCAGCAGCTTGAGTGGGGCGACGGTTTTAAGAAACATTCAGTACTTC.

Only a few counts were recorded for this clonotype. The chain joins TRBV14 to TRBJ2-2, with 8 bases fitting TRBD1. The CDR3 has 14 amino acids. CDR1 is SGHDN and CDR2 is FVKESK in the germline V gene. Trimming cost V 5 bases and J 7 bases; bases outside gene matches: 6. CDR3 sequence: CASSYRTGIGELFF. The CDR3 DNA follows: TGTGCCAGCAGCTATAGGACAGGGATCGGGGAGCTGTTTTTT.

The chain couples TRBV20-1 to TRBJ1-2; a possible D gene is TRBD1 (5 bases). The CDR3 loop spans 13 amino acids. Germline lookup yields CDR1 DFQATT and CDR2 SNEGSKA (reference sequence). Trimming pared 5 bases from V and 0 bases from J, leaving 10 bases between. CDR3 in amino acids: CSAQDTTNYGYTF. CDR3 nucleotides: TGCAGTGCTCAGGACACTACTAACTATGGCTACACCTTC.

Only a few counts were recorded for this clonotype. The chain uses TRBV29-1 and TRBJ2-7; 10 nucleotides line up with TRBD1. Germline V lookup: CDR1 SQVTM, CDR2 ANQGSEA. The V and J ends lost 2 bases and 3 bases, in that order; junction bases with no gene match: 1. The CDR3 runs to 13 residues. CDR3 nucleotide sequence: TGCAGCGTTGAAAGGGACAGGGGCTACGAGCAGTACTTC. Translation: CSVERDRGYEQYF.

This clonotype was counted at least ten times. This sequence joins TRBV5-6 and TRBJ2-5, with unresolved D. Germline CDR1 SGHDT, CDR2 YYEEEE. V was cut by 2 bases and J by 7 bases, with 9 bases left in between. This CDR3 is 12 amino acids long. The CDR3 bases are TGTGCCAGCAGCTTTGGGTCGGGGACCCAGTACTTC. This encodes CASSFGSGTQYF.

The chain combines TRBV5-5 with TRBJ2-7; D unresolved. V lost 0 bases, J lost 3 bases, and 13 bases lay in between. The CDR3 runs to 15 residues. Germline CDR1 is SGHKS and CDR2 is YYEKEE (reference sequence). The CDR3 region is CASSLDGPPNYEQYF. CDR3 in DNA: TGTGCCAGCAGCTTGGACGGACCACCCAACTACGAGCAGTACTTC.

The CDR3 region has the DNA TGTGCCAGCAGCTTAGGGGTGACTAGCGGGGATACAGATACGCAGTATTTT. It codes for CASSLGVTSGDTDTQYF. The chain joins TRBV7-9 to TRBJ2-3, with TRBD2 matching over 11 bases. Germline loops: CDR1 SEHNR, CDR2 FQNEAQ (reference sequence). This CDR3 spans 17 amino acids. Trimming at V came to 1 base and at J to 3 bases, leaving 6 bases not matched to a gene.

Notes on this clonotype: A much more abundant neighbour one base away suggests this may be a read error. V and J are TRBV20-1 and TRBJ2-5; D is unresolved. The CDR3 consists of 12 residues. The V gene's germline CDR1 is DFQATT and CDR2 SNEGSKA (reference sequence). CDR3 nucleotide sequence: TGCAGTGCCCCTAACGAATTGGAGACCCACTACTTC. Its translation: CSAPNELETHYF.

This clonotype was counted between two and nine times. The chain couples TRBV4-2 to TRBJ1-2; D perhaps matches TRBD1 (6 bases). There are 15 residues in the CDR3. Germline assignment: CDR1 LGHNA and CDR2 YNFKEQ. With 0 bases removed from V and 1 base from J, the gap between germline ends came to 9 bases. This chain's CDR3 is CASSQDQGLNYGYTF. The CDR3 region has the DNA TGTGCCAGCAGCCAAGACCAGGGGCTTAACTATGGCTACACCTTC.

In its sample, this clonotype was seen a few times. The chain links TRBV7-2 to TRBJ1-1; tentatively, D is TRBD1 (5 bases). The CDR3 has 14 residues. V was cut by 4 bases and J by 4 bases, with 13 bases left in between. CDR1 is SGHTA, CDR2 FQGNSA, per germline. This CDR3 is CASSSGPSSTEAFF. The CDR3 DNA reads as TGTGCCAGCAGCTCGGGACCCAGCAGCACTGAAGCTTTCTTT.

For this clonotype: A read error may produce the germline difference seen at one junction end. This sequence joins TRBV11-1 and TRBJ2-3, with 14 positions matching TRBD2. CDR3 length: 18 amino acids. Germline CDR1 is SGHAT and CDR2 is FQDESV (reference sequence). The CDR3 spells CASSSVGGTSGRTDTQYF. DNA for the CDR3: TGTGCTAGCAGCTCCGTTGGGGGGACTAGCGGGAGAACAGATACGCAGTATTTT.

This clonotype occurred many times. J is TRBJ2-1 and V is TRBV11-2; TRBD2 agrees at 11 bases. V shed 0 bases and J 3 bases; nucleotides not matched to a gene: 22. Per the germline V gene, CDR1 is SGHAT and CDR2 is FQNNGV. CDR3 length equals 23 residues. This CDR3 is CASSLDLRLAGGMGIRDYNEQFF. CDR3 bases: TGTGCCAGCAGCTTAGATCTCAGGCTAGCGGGAGGTATGGGCATCAGAGACTACAATGAGCAGTTCTTC.

In its sample, this clonotype was seen many times. The chain employs TRBV3-1 and TRBJ2-1, with 10 bases fitting TRBD2. Trimming at V came to 6 bases and at J to 5 bases, leaving 10 bases not matched to a gene. This CDR3 spans 16 amino acids. The germline V gene encodes CDR1 LGHDT and CDR2 YNNKEL (reference sequence). DNA for the CDR3: TGTGCCAGCAGGCTTGCCGGGACTAGCGACGACAATGAGCAGTTCTTC. It translates to CASRLAGTSDDNEQFF.

This clonotype was counted between two and nine times. The rearrangement joins TRBV20-1 to TRBJ2-7; 7 bases match TRBD2. The CDR3 is made up of 14 amino acids. V trimming: 1 base; J trimming: 1 base; junction bases outside the gene matches: 4. Germline assignment: CDR1 DFQATT and CDR2 SNEGSKA (reference sequence). The CDR3 spells CSARGGRGSYEQYF. The CDR3 DNA follows: TGCAGTGCTAGAGGAGGGAGGGGTTCCTACGAGCAGTACTTC.

V and J are TRBV7-8 and TRBJ2-7; D possibly corresponds to TRBD2 (6 bases). CDR3 length equals 15 residues. Trimming took off 1 base at V and 7 bases at J, with 17 bases between the two ends. The germline V gene encodes CDR1 SGHVS and CDR2 FQNEAQ. The DNA for the CDR3 is TGTGCCAGCAGCTTAGACGCGGGACCTCTTTTGGAGCAGTACTTC. Translated: CASSLDAGPLLEQYF.

This clonotype was observed many times. An end of the junction differs from the germline gene, which may be a read error. The rearrangement uses TRBV4-3 and TRBJ1-3; D uncertain. The V gene's germline CDR1 is LGHNA and CDR2 YSLEER. CDR3 length: 15 residues. This CDR3 reads CASSQDPVSGNTIYF. The CDR3 DNA reads TGCGCCAGCAGCCAAGACCCGGTCTCTGGTAACACCATATATTTT.

The V and J genes are TRBV28 and TRBJ1-1; 12 bases are a match to TRBD1. This CDR3 contains 13 residues. Per germline, CDR1 MDHEN and CDR2 SYDVKM. J was trimmed by 6 bases and V by 8 bases; bases with no gene match: 4. The DNA of the CDR3 is TGTGCCAGCCGGGGACAGGGGGCCGCTGAAGCTTTCTTT. It codes for CASRGQGAAEAFF.

V and J are TRBV6-5 and TRBJ2-5; 9 bases fit TRBD2. The V gene end was trimmed by 2 bases and the J gene end by 3 bases; junction bases not matched to a gene: 13. The CDR3 totals 18 residues. The germline V gene has CDR1 MNHEY and CDR2 SVGAGI. The DNA for the CDR3 is TGTGCCAGCAGTTACGGAACGGGACTAGCTGCCTTTAAAGAGACCCAGTACTTC. This codes for CASSYGTGLAAFKETQYF.

The genes are TRBV4-2 and TRBJ2-3; D might be TRBD2 (5 bases). Germline V gene lookup returns CDR1 LGHNA and CDR2 YNFKEQ. V dropped 4 bases and J dropped 0 bases, with 20 bases sitting between them. The CDR3 is made up of 18 amino acids. The CDR3 coding sequence is TGTGCCAGCAGCCCTCGCGGGCAGGTGGGAGCTAGCACAGATACGCAGTATTTT. It translates to CASSPRGQVGASTDTQYF.

The CDR3 protein is CASSLRDRGPCEQYF. In nucleotides, the CDR3 is TGTGCCAGCAGCTTAAGGGACAGGGGTCCCTGCGAGCAGTACTTC. V usage is TRBV7-2 and J usage is TRBJ2-7, with 10 bases identical to TRBD1. V gave up 2 bases and J gave up 6 bases; unmatched junction bases: 7. The CDR3 runs to 15 residues. Germline V gene data show CDR1 as SGHTA and CDR2 as FQGNSA.

A few counts support this clonotype. The chain carries TRBV12-3 or TRBV12-4 and TRBJ2-2; possible D gene TRBD2, 5 bases. This CDR3 region has 11 residues. V was pared by 6 bases and J by 8 bases, with 7 bases between. The CDR3 nucleotides read TGTGCCAGCAGGACTATAGGGGAGCTGTTTTTT. Translating gives CASRTIGELFF.

The chain is built from TRBV5-1 and TRBJ2-2; 10 bases line up with TRBD2. With V trimmed by 4 bases and J by 5 bases, 5 bases remained unmatched. Germline CDR1 SGHRS, CDR2 YFSETQ. CDR3 length: 15 amino acids. The CDR3 reads CASSPSGRGTGELFF. DNA of the CDR3: TGCGCCAGCAGCCCCAGCGGGAGGGGGACCGGGGAGCTGTTTTTT.

This clonotype was recorded a few times. The chain uses TRBV7-2 and TRBJ2-5; the D gene is possibly TRBD1 (6 bases). Germline CDR1 reads SGHTA; CDR2 reads FQGNSA. The CDR3 is made up of 13 amino acids. The germline V and J ends were trimmed by 0 bases and 10 bases, with 12 bases remaining between them. The CDR3 bases are TGTGCCAGCAGCTTAGCGAATAGGGGGATCCAGTACTTC. Encoded protein: CASSLANRGIQYF.

The table lists this clonotype with a few counts. V is TRBV7-8 and J is TRBJ2-5, with 14 bases lining up with TRBD2. Germline lookup yields CDR1 SGHVS and CDR2 FQNEAQ. J was trimmed by 5 bases and V by 1 base; bases with no gene match: 9. The CDR3 extends over 18 amino acids. The DNA for the CDR3 is TGTGCCAGCAGCTTAGTCTCCGGGACTAGCGGGAGTCGGGAGACCCAGTACTTC. Translation gives CASSLVSGTSGSRETQYF. Looking up the rest from reference TRBV7-8 and TRBJ2-5 gives the full variable domain: GAGVSQSPRYKVAKRGQDVALRCDPISGHVSLFWYQQALGQGPEFLTYFQNEAQLDKSGLPSDRFFAERPEGSVSTLKIQRTQQEDSAVYLCASSLVSGTSGSRETQYFGPGTRLLVL.

V and J are TRBV4-3 and TRBJ2-3; the match to TRBD2 covers 8 bases. This CDR3 is 16 amino acids long. Germline CDR1 and CDR2: LGHNA and YSLEER. With 1 base clipped from V and 2 bases from J, the junction kept 5 bases outside the gene matches. The CDR3 DNA sequence: TGCGCCAGCAGCCAAGTATGGCGGGGGGTCACAGATACGCAGTATTTT. This gives the protein CASSQVWRGVTDTQYF.

This clonotype has at least ten counts. The chain uses TRBV12-3 or TRBV12-4 and TRBJ2-3; 8 bases are shared with TRBD1. This CDR3 contains 16 residues. Trimming at V came to 6 bases and at J to 3 bases, leaving 11 bases not matched to a gene. DNA for the CDR3: TGTGCCAGCAGAAGCCCGGACAGGGCAAATACAGATACGCAGTATTTT. Translation gives CASRSPDRANTDTQYF.